These 32 T cell receptor beta chains originate from one sample sequenced in a study of T cells after yellow fever vaccination (dated by TCRdb to about 2019). The treatment or condition label, as the study defines it: live attenuated yellow fever vaccine strain. To prepare the library, 5' RACE was applied. The run used an Illumina NovaSeq 6000. The public reads were quality trimmed at Q25 with fastp and then assembled into clones with MiXCR by TCRdb, keeping productive beta chains. Duplicate CDR3 protein sequences are folded into a single record with the most common DNA and genes. This sample is represented by 250,000 or so distinct CDR3 sequences; approximately 3.5% of them were singletons. The ten largest clones represent around a fifth of the sample. The sample in question was PBMCs, obtained 15 days after the yellow fever booster vaccination. Source of these receptors: a man aged 18 to 35 who received the YFV17D yellow fever vaccine.

This clonotype was detected many times. J is TRBJ1-5 and V is TRBV18; D unresolved. CDR1 is KGHSH, CDR2 LQKENI, per germline. This CDR3 contains 14 residues. The germline V and J ends were trimmed by 2 bases and 4 bases, with 9 bases remaining between them. The CDR3 loop reads CASSPNLGNQPQHF. DNA for the CDR3: TGTGCCAGCTCACCAAATTTAGGGAATCAGCCCCAGCATTTT. The whole variable domain, remainder taken from reference TRBV18 and TRBJ1-5, is NAGVMQNPRHLVRRRGQEARLRCSPMKGHSHVYWYRQLPEEGLKFMVYLQKENIIDESGMPKERFSAEFPKEGPSILRIQQVVRGDSAAYFCASSPNLGNQPQHFGDGTRLSIL.

This clonotype was seen many times. The V and J genes are TRBV7-9 and TRBJ2-1; TRBD1 matches at 11 bases. With V trimmed by 5 bases and J by 5 bases, 8 bases remained unmatched. The CDR3 has 16 amino acids. The germline V gene has CDR1 SEHNR and CDR2 FQNEAQ (reference sequence). CDR3 sequence reads: CASSRAGTGGNNEQFF. The CDR3 DNA reads TGTGCCAGCAGCAGAGCCGGGACAGGGGGAAACAATGAGCAGTTCTTC.

This clonotype occurred many times. This rearrangement joins TRBV7-9 to TRBJ2-2, with 9 bases identical to TRBD2. This CDR3 spans 17 amino acids. The germline CDR1 and CDR2 sequences are SEHNR and FQNEAQ (reference sequence). The V and J ends lost 4 bases and 6 bases, in that order; junction bases with no gene match: 12. CDR3 in amino acids: CASSSAGTSSLSGELFF. CDR3 coding DNA: TGTGCCAGCAGCTCCGCCGGGACTAGCTCATTGTCCGGGGAGCTGTTTTTT.

This clonotype was observed at least ten times. The chain links TRBV4-2 to TRBJ1-1, with no clear D. This CDR3 is built from 13 residues. CDR1 and CDR2 from the germline V gene are LGHNA and YNFKEQ. Trimming left V 0 bases short and J 6 bases short, with 8 bases between. The CDR3 loop is CASSQDLGAEAFF. DNA of the CDR3: TGTGCCAGCAGCCAAGATCTTGGCGCTGAAGCTTTCTTT.

At least ten counts were recorded for this clonotype. This rearrangement joins TRBV6-2 or TRBV6-3 to TRBJ1-1; D perhaps matches TRBD1 (5 bases). V was cut by 0 bases and J by 2 bases, with 13 bases left in between. The germline V gene encodes CDR1 MNHEY and CDR2 SVGEGT. The CDR3 is 16 residues long. As DNA, the CDR3 is TGTGCCAGCAGTTACTCGGTAGACAGAGCAAACACTGAAGCTTTCTTT. Amino acid sequence: CASSYSVDRANTEAFF.

This clonotype was counted many times. The chain employs TRBV24-1 and TRBJ1-2; 7 bases match TRBD1. The V gene's germline CDR1 is KGHDR and CDR2 SFDVKD. The CDR3 length is 13 residues. V shed 12 bases, J shed 1 base, and the junction held 7 bases outside the gene matches. The CDR3 nucleotides read TGTGCCGCCTCAGGGGGAATTAACTATGGCTACACCTTC. Encoded protein: CAASGGINYGYTF.

This clonotype was found many times. For the CDR3, the DNA is TGTGCCACCAGCAGGGACCCGGACTGGAACACTGAAGCTTTCTTT. It yields the protein CATSRDPDWNTEAFF. The rearrangement joins TRBV15 to TRBJ1-1; D is ambiguous. The CDR3 is 15 residues long. Between the trimmed V and J ends, which lost 3 bases and 1 base, there was a span of 12 bases. The V gene's germline CDR1 is LNHNV and CDR2 YYDKDF (reference sequence).

Notes on this clonotype: Being one base from a much bigger clone, this may be a read error. This chain links TRBV5-1 with TRBJ1-1; D ambiguous. This CDR3 region has 15 residues. Germline CDR1 is SGHRS and CDR2 is YFSETQ. The CDR3 nucleotides read TGCGCCAGCAGCGTGCAAGGGCCGATGAACACTGGAGCTTTCTTT. Translating gives CASSVQGPMNTGAFF.

This clonotype has ten or more counts. The V call is TRBV5-1, the J call TRBJ2-5, with D possibly being TRBD1 or TRBD2 (5 bases each). Germline V gene lookup returns CDR1 SGHRS and CDR2 YFSETQ. The CDR3 has 14 residues. Trimming left V 0 bases short and J 2 bases short, with 8 bases between. The CDR3: CASSLAEGQETQYF. The CDR3, as DNA: TGCGCCAGCAGCTTGGCCGAGGGGCAAGAGACCCAGTACTTC.

This clonotype came up many times. The genes are TRBV5-1 and TRBJ2-2; TRBD2 is a possible D gene (6 bases). This CDR3 has 14 amino acids. The V gene lost 1 base and the J gene lost 7 bases, with 11 bases spanning the gap. From germline, CDR1 is SGHRS and CDR2 YFSETQ. The CDR3, as DNA: TGCGCCAGCAGCTTGAGCCAGGGAGGCGGGGAGCTGTTTTTT. Amino acid sequence: CASSLSQGGGELFF.

The table lists this clonotype with a few counts. The chain has TRBV7-2 and TRBJ2-7, with D unclear. Per germline, CDR1 SGHTA and CDR2 FQGNSA. V lost 3 bases and J lost 4, with 22 bases in between. This CDR3 region has 17 residues. DNA of the CDR3: TGTGCCAGCAGCTTTCAAGCCCCACAACCGACAAAATACGAGCAGTACTTC. This gives the protein CASSFQAPQPTKYEQYF.

This clonotype was counted many times. The V gene is TRBV5-6, the J gene TRBJ2-7; 7 bases fit TRBD1. The CDR3 is made up of 14 amino acids. Germline lookup yields CDR1 SGHDT and CDR2 YYEEEE. The V segment lost 1 base and the J segment 2 bases; nucleotides outside the gene matches: 3. Written as DNA, the CDR3 is TGTGCCAGCAGCTTGACAGGGGTTGCCTACGAGCAGTACTTC. Translated, it gives CASSLTGVAYEQYF.

This clonotype came up many times. The chain recombines TRBV5-1 with TRBJ2-1, with 8 bases lining up with TRBD1. The CDR3 totals 15 residues. Germline V gene data show CDR1 as SGHRS and CDR2 as YFSETQ. Losses at the gene ends were 3 bases for V and 4 bases for J; bases not matched to a gene: 6. This chain's CDR3 is CASSSGGHLYNEQFF. The DNA of the CDR3 is TGCGCCAGCAGCTCAGGGGGCCACCTTTACAATGAGCAGTTCTTC.

The chain has TRBV4-2 and TRBJ1-6; D perhaps matches TRBD1 (5 bases). The germline V gene encodes CDR1 LGHNA and CDR2 YNFKEQ. The CDR3 extends over 18 amino acids. The germline V and J ends were trimmed by 4 bases and 2 bases, with 18 bases remaining between them. The DNA of the CDR3 is TGTGCCAGCAGCCCACGAGCGGGGGGTCTAACCTATAATTCACCCCTCCACTTT. This translates into CASSPRAGGLTYNSPLHF.

This clonotype was seen at least ten times. The chain employs TRBV7-9 and TRBJ2-7; TRBD1 matches 9 bases. The CDR3 has 13 residues. CDR1 and CDR2 (germline): SEHNR, FQNEAQ (reference sequence). The V gene end was trimmed by 5 bases and the J gene end by 2 bases; junction bases not matched to a gene: 1. CDR3 sequence (DNA): TGTGCCAGCAGCCGACAGGGGGCCTACGAGCAGTACGTC. Its translation: CASSRQGAYEQYV.

This clonotype was picked up many times. This chain uses TRBV5-1 with TRBJ2-1; 12 bases fit TRBD2. Germline V gene data show CDR1 as SGHRS and CDR2 as YFSETQ. The CDR3 totals 16 residues. The V gene end was trimmed by 3 bases and the J gene end by 7 bases; junction bases not matched to a gene: 8. The CDR3 is CASSSGLAGFRNEQFF. In DNA form, the CDR3 reads TGCGCCAGCAGCTCAGGACTAGCGGGGTTTCGGAATGAGCAGTTCTTC.

This clonotype came up many times. V gene TRBV7-9 combines with J gene TRBJ2-7; 9 nucleotides match TRBD1. Per germline, CDR1 SEHNR and CDR2 FQNEAQ (reference sequence). The trim removed 4 bases at V and 3 bases at J, leaving 4 bases unmatched. CDR3 size: 14 residues. CDR3: CASSSWDRDYEQYV. The CDR3 region has the DNA TGTGCCAGCAGCTCCTGGGACAGGGACTACGAGCAGTACGTC.

Many counts were recorded for this clonotype. The gene calls are TRBV6-6 and TRBJ1-3; D is uncertain. Trimming pared 2 bases from V and 4 bases from J, leaving 6 bases between. There are 13 residues in the CDR3. The germline V gene has CDR1 MNHNY and CDR2 SVGAGI (reference sequence). The CDR3 sequence is CASSYLTGNTIYF. CDR3 nucleotide sequence: TGTGCCAGCAGTTACCTGACGGGAAACACCATATATTTT.

This clonotype came up many times. The chain uses TRBV12-3 or TRBV12-4 and TRBJ2-3; D is undetermined. The CDR3 length is 12 residues. V was clipped by 3 bases and J by 6 bases, with 7 bases between them. DNA for the CDR3: TGTGCCAGCAGTTTGTCGTGGGATACGCAGTATTTT. It specifies CASSLSWDTQYF.

This clonotype showed up many times. The chain carries TRBV12-3 or TRBV12-4 and TRBJ2-5; TRBD1 matches at 7 bases. The CDR3 length is 14 residues. Trimming cost V 6 bases and J 4 bases; bases outside gene matches: 8. The CDR3, as DNA: TGTGCCAGCAGCCGAACAGGGGTCGCAGAGACCCAGTACTTC. Amino acids: CASSRTGVAETQYF.

This clonotype was recorded at least ten times. This chain uses TRBV12-3 or TRBV12-4 with TRBJ2-7, with D perhaps being TRBD1 or TRBD2 (5 bases each). V was clipped by 3 bases and J by 5 bases, with 11 bases between them. The CDR3 has 13 amino acids. Here the CDR3 reads CASSLRGSNEQYF. CDR3 in DNA: TGTGCCAGCAGTTTGAGGGGATCCAACGAGCAGTACTTC.

The V call is TRBV5-1, the J call TRBJ1-3, with no clear D. Germline V CDR1 and CDR2: SGHRS, YFSETQ. Trimming shortened V by 0 bases and J by 0 bases, and 7 bases separated the two germline ends. The CDR3 has 15 amino acids. The CDR3 region is CASSLEAVSGNTIYF. Written as DNA, the CDR3 is TGCGCCAGCAGCTTGGAAGCCGTCTCTGGAAACACCATATATTTT.

This clonotype has ten or more counts. The chain uses TRBV18 and TRBJ1-6; TRBD1 is a possible D gene (5 bases). CDR1 is KGHSH and CDR2 is LQKENI in the germline V gene. Trimming cost V 2 bases and J 7 bases, with 12 bases left between them. This CDR3 has 15 amino acids. The CDR3 spells CASSPSRQGNSPLHF. CDR3 sequence (DNA): TGTGCCAGCTCACCATCGCGCCAGGGCAATTCACCCCTCCACTTT.

This clonotype was seen repeatedly, ten times or more. V and J are TRBV4-2 and TRBJ2-5, with 11 bases lining up with TRBD2. The CDR3 is 16 amino acids. Germline V CDR1 and CDR2: LGHNA, YNFKEQ. Trimming cost V 4 bases and J 2 bases; bases outside gene matches: 6. CDR3: CASSPPTSGVQETQYF. The CDR3 coding sequence is TGTGCCAGCAGCCCCCCGACTAGCGGGGTACAAGAGACCCAGTACTTC.

This clonotype was observed many times. The chain uses TRBV19 and TRBJ2-1; a weak D match, TRBD2 (5 bases). Germline V CDR1 and CDR2: LNHDA, SQIVND (reference sequence). The CDR3 has 15 amino acids. V was pared by 2 bases and J by 4 bases, with 12 bases between. The CDR3 DNA is TGTGCCAGTAGTATAAAGCCTAGCCTTTACAATGAGCAGTTCTTC. This translates into CASSIKPSLYNEQFF.

This clonotype was detected many times. The chain has TRBV3-1 and TRBJ1-5; no firm D call. The germline V gene encodes CDR1 LGHDT and CDR2 YNNKEL (reference sequence). CDR3 length: 12 residues. V was clipped by 0 bases and J by 10 bases, with 7 bases between them. The DNA of the CDR3 is TGTGCCAGCAGCCAAGATTTAGGACCCCAGCATTTT. Translated: CASSQDLGPQHF.

This clonotype has more than one count but fewer than ten. This chain joins TRBV29-1 and TRBJ2-7, with D perhaps given as TRBD1 or TRBD2 (5 bases each). Germline V gene data show CDR1 as SQVTM and CDR2 as ANQGSEA. This CDR3 has 10 amino acids. V was pared by 4 bases and J by 5 bases, with 6 bases between. Written as DNA, the CDR3 is TGCAGCGTTGGGGGGAACGAGCAGTACTTC. Translated, it gives CSVGGNEQYF.

This clonotype appeared many times. The CDR3 is CASSPTVDNYGYTF. CDR3 nucleotide sequence: TGTGCCAGCAGCCCAACCGTGGATAACTATGGCTACACCTTC. The chain couples TRBV5-4 to TRBJ1-2; D not certain. V lost 4 bases, J lost 1 base, and 11 bases lay in between. Germline loops: CDR1 SGHNT, CDR2 YYREEE (reference sequence). The CDR3 has 14 amino acids.

This clonotype was counted at least ten times. CDR3: CASSQDIRTLSDIQYF. CDR3 DNA sequence: TGTGCCAGCAGCCAAGATATCCGGACATTATCCGACATTCAGTACTTC. This chain joins TRBV3-1 and TRBJ2-4; possible D gene TRBD1, 5 bases. Germline V gene data show CDR1 as LGHDT and CDR2 as YNNKEL (reference sequence). This CDR3 region has 16 residues. V gave up 0 bases and J gave up 8 bases, with 17 bases separating them.

In this sample, this clonotype turned up many times. The V and J genes are TRBV7-9 and TRBJ1-6, with D perhaps TRBD1 (5 bases). V was trimmed by 2 bases and J by 4 bases, leaving 15 bases between them. This CDR3 is built from 17 residues. The germline gives CDR1 SEHNR, CDR2 FQNEAQ (reference sequence). DNA of the CDR3: TGTGCCAGCAGCTTAATGCAGGGAGGCCCTTATAATTCACCCCTCCACTTT. It translates to CASSLMQGGPYNSPLHF.

This clonotype was observed many times. V gene TRBV4-1 combines with J gene TRBJ1-2; no clear D. Germline assignment: CDR1 MGHRA and CDR2 YSYEKL. The CDR3 sequence is 12 residues long. The ends were cut back, 1 base at V and 7 bases at J, with 7 bases in the middle. CDR3 region: CASSQAYGGYTF. The CDR3 DNA reads TGCGCCAGCAGCCAAGCCTATGGTGGCTACACCTTC.

This clonotype was found many times. The gene calls are TRBV9 and TRBJ2-2, with TRBD2 identical over 12 bases. V shed 4 bases, J shed 4 bases, and the junction held 5 bases outside the gene matches. Germline assignment: CDR1 SGDLS and CDR2 YYNGEE. This CDR3 region has 16 residues. CDR3 loop: CASSPRTSGATGELFF. As DNA, the CDR3 is TGTGCCAGCAGCCCGCGGACTAGCGGGGCCACCGGGGAGCTGTTTTTT.